This T cell receptor (beta chain) is drawn from a study of CD8 T cells in ankylosing spondylitis. Findings and limits, study-wide: Previous work reported some of these motif variants in the synovial fluid and blood of reactive arthritis. Matched ankylosing spondylitis synovial fluid reportedly showed significant enrichment of disease-linked clones.

TCRdb ran MiXCR on the 5' RACE reads and lists one entry per CDR3 protein. The profile shows about 300,000 distinct CDR3 sequences, 20% of them singletons. This clonotype has just a few counts. Its antigen remains unknown. CDR3 length: 15 residues. The V gene's germline CDR1 is MNHEY and CDR2 SMNVEV (reference sequence). With V trimmed by 8 bases and J by 7 bases, 11 bases remained unmatched. This sequence originates from a female donor with ankylosing spondylitis or in good health (not recorded which). The V gene is TRBV27, the J gene TRBJ2-3; 11 bases align to TRBD1. Input material: blood, either unsorted or a sorted T cell fraction (not recorded which). As DNA, the CDR3 is TGTGCCAGCCGAACCCGGGACAGGGGGACACATACGCAGTATTTT. Translation: CASRTRDRGTHTQYF.